One and the same sample provided the 29 T cell receptor beta chains below, sequenced in a study of OX40 agonist ivuxolimab in advanced cancers. Only in-frame clones appear in the TCRdb table, and some are missing; sequencing was by immunoSEQ multiplex PCR. Of 60,000 or so clones listed, roughly nine tenths are singletons. Sequenced material: CD4+ or CD8+ T cells sorted from blood, taken in a trial of the OX40 agonist ivuxolimab. These receptors all come from an adult with an advanced solid tumor such as melanoma, head and neck, liver or kidney cancer.

The genes are TRBV5-1 and TRBJ1-1; 10 bases match TRBD1. The CDR3 sequence is 14 residues long. Germline V CDR1 and CDR2: SGHRS, YFSETQ. With V trimmed by 4 bases and J by 11 bases, 11 bases remained unmatched. CDR3 nucleotides: TGCGCCAGCAGCCCCGAGGGACAGGGGATTGGCGCTTTCTTT. Residues: CASSPEGQGIGAFF. The full variable domain, completed using reference TRBV5-1 and TRBJ1-1, is KAGVTQTPRYLIKTRGQQVTLSCSPISGHRSVSWYQQTPGQGLQFLFEYFSETQRNKGNFPGRFSGRQFSNSRSEMNVSTLELGDSALYLCASSPEGQGIGAFFGQGTRLTVV.

This clone was seen a few times. The chain links TRBV2 to TRBJ1-5; D remains unclear. The V gene lost 5 bases and the J gene lost 3 bases, with 11 bases spanning the gap. CDR1 and CDR2 from the germline V gene are SNHLY and FYNNEI. This CDR3 contains 14 residues. DNA of the CDR3: TGTGCCAGCAGTTTGGGCAGGATCAATCAGCCCCAGCATTTT. As protein: CASSLGRINQPQHF. Drawing the rest from reference TRBV2 and TRBJ1-5, the complete variable domain is EPEVTQTPSHQVTQMGQEVILRCVPISNHLYFYWYRQILGQKVEFLVSFYNNEISEKSEIFDDQFSVERPDGSNFTLKIRSTKLEDSAMYFCASSLGRINQPQHFGDGTRLSIL.

The chain carries TRBV7-9 and TRBJ2-7, with D unclear. CDR3 length: 13 residues. Trimming shortened V by 3 bases and J by 1 base, and 7 bases separated the two germline ends. Germline V gene data show CDR1 as SEHNR and CDR2 as FQNEAQ (reference sequence). The CDR3 spells CASSFQHSYEQYF. Written as DNA, the CDR3 is TGTGCCAGCAGCTTTCAACATTCCTACGAGCAGTACTTC.

CDR3 sequence (DNA): TGTGCCAGCAGTTTGCCCGACAGGGGGCCCTACGAGCAGTACTTC. Its protein product is CASSLPDRGPYEQYF. V and J are TRBV28 and TRBJ2-7; 10 nucleotides align to TRBD1. The germline gives CDR1 MDHEN, CDR2 SYDVKM. The junction had 4 bases not matched to a gene; V was cut back by 3 bases and J by 2 bases. The CDR3 runs to 15 residues. The full variable domain, rest sourced from reference TRBV28 and TRBJ2-7, is DVKVTQSSRYLVKRTGEKVFLECVQDMDHENMFWYRQDPGLGLRLIYFSYDVKMKEKGDIPEGYSVSREKKERFSLILESASTNQTSMYLCASSLPDRGPYEQYFGPGTRLTVT.

V is TRBV27 and J is TRBJ2-1; D is unclear. Germline values: CDR1 MNHEY, CDR2 SMNVEV (reference sequence). This CDR3 region has 14 residues. V dropped 3 bases and J dropped 4 bases, with 10 bases sitting between them. The CDR3 region is CASSFQTSYNEQFF. The DNA for the CDR3 is TGTGCCAGCAGTTTTCAAACCTCTTACAATGAGCAGTTCTTC.

The chain links TRBV9 to TRBJ2-1; the D gene could be TRBD1 or TRBD2 (5 bases each). The CDR3 contains 13 residues. Per germline, CDR1 SGDLS and CDR2 YYNGEE. The germline V and J ends were trimmed by 5 bases and 8 bases, with 14 bases remaining between them. Written as DNA, the CDR3 is TGTGCCAGCAGACCAGAGGGGTTCTATGAGCAGTTCTTC. As protein: CASRPEGFYEQFF.

The V call is TRBV6-1, the J call TRBJ2-5; D call uncertain. Trimming removed 0 bases at V and 5 bases at J, with 13 bases between. Germline values: CDR1 MNHNS, CDR2 SASEGT. The CDR3 spans 15 residues. CDR3 loop: CASSEASVSFETQYF. DNA of the CDR3: TGTGCCAGCAGTGAAGCGAGCGTGTCCTTTGAGACCCAGTACTTC.

This chain connects TRBV9 to TRBJ2-5, with D perhaps TRBD1 (5 bases). CDR3 length: 17 amino acids. Per the germline V gene, CDR1 is SGDLS and CDR2 is YYNGEE. Trimming cost V 5 bases and J 0 bases, with 20 bases left between them. CDR3 bases: TGTGCCAGCAGGGGGCCGACCGGTGCCCCCGACCAAGAGACCCAGTACTTC. Protein product: CASRGPTGAPDQETQYF.

The V call is TRBV7-9, the J call TRBJ1-1, with no clear D. Looked up from germline, CDR1 is SEHNR and CDR2 is FQNEAQ (reference sequence). This CDR3 has 15 amino acids. V was trimmed by 2 bases and J by 3 bases, leaving 13 bases between them. CDR3 loop: CASSLYLGRDTEAFF. The CDR3 nucleotides read TGTGCCAGCAGCTTATACTTAGGGAGGGACACTGAAGCTTTCTTT.

The gene calls are TRBV6-1 and TRBJ2-7; no clear D gene. The V gene's germline CDR1 is MNHNS and CDR2 SASEGT. There are 13 residues in the CDR3. The V gene lost 3 bases and the J gene lost 2 bases, with 8 bases spanning the gap. DNA of the CDR3: TGTGCCAGCAGTGAGGGGTACACCTACGAGCAGTACTTC. Translation: CASSEGYTYEQYF.

The chain uses TRBV9 and TRBJ1-1; 9 bases fit TRBD1. Germline lookup yields CDR1 SGDLS and CDR2 YYNGEE. V shed 5 bases, J shed 1 base, and the junction held 6 bases outside the gene matches. The CDR3 sequence is 15 residues long. The CDR3 DNA reads TGTGCCAGCAGATCGACAGGGGGATCGAACACTGAAGCTTTCTTT. This translates into CASRSTGGSNTEAFF.

The DNA for the CDR3 is TGTGCCAGCAGACGACAGGCTTCCTACGAGCAGTACTTC. Encoded protein: CASRRQASYEQYF. The chain carries TRBV7-9 and TRBJ2-7; tentatively, D is TRBD1 (6 bases). Trimming left V 6 bases short and J 1 base short, with 10 bases between. Per the germline V gene, CDR1 is SEHNR and CDR2 is FQNEAQ (reference sequence). This CDR3 has 13 residues.

The genes are TRBV11-3 and TRBJ2-1; D gene ambiguous. V dropped 2 bases and J dropped 4 bases, with 9 bases sitting between them. The CDR3 is 14 residues long. CDR1 and CDR2 (germline): SGHNT, YENEEA. The CDR3 bases are TGTGCCAGCAGCTTACAAATGGGGTACAATGAGCAGTTCTTC. Translating gives CASSLQMGYNEQFF.

In regard to this clone: Other DNA sequences of this sample code for an identical CDR3. The rearrangement joins TRBV5-6 to TRBJ2-7; D not resolved. CDR3 length: 11 amino acids. Between the trimmed V and J ends, which lost 2 bases and 3 bases, there was a span of 3 bases. The germline V gene encodes CDR1 SGHDT and CDR2 YYEEEE. DNA for the CDR3: TGTGCCAGCAGCTTAGGCTACGAGCAGTACTTC. Residues: CASSLGYEQYF.

CDR3 nucleotide sequence: TGTGCCAGCAGCTTGACAGGGCTGTTGGGCTACACCTTC. The encoded protein is CASSLTGLLGYTF. The rearrangement joins TRBV11-2 to TRBJ1-2; 7 nucleotides match TRBD1. This CDR3 has 13 amino acids. Per germline, CDR1 SGHAT and CDR2 FQNNGV. J lost 8 bases, V lost 3 bases, and 6 bases had no gene match.

The chain carries TRBV4-1 and TRBJ2-7; D gene unclear. Trimming shortened V by 1 base and J by 0 bases, and 7 bases separated the two germline ends. The length of the CDR3 is 14 residues. The germline gives CDR1 MGHRA, CDR2 YSYEKL. CDR3 DNA: TGCGCCAGCAGCCAAGGGTTATTCTCCTACGAGCAGTACTTC. Translating gives CASSQGLFSYEQYF.

This rearrangement joins TRBV4-1 to TRBJ1-5; D call uncertain. Germline V gene lookup returns CDR1 MGHRA and CDR2 YSYEKL. CDR3 size: 18 residues. V was shortened by 0 bases and J by 6 bases, with 21 bases between the two germline ends. The CDR3 sequence is CASSQEPQVPSRFQPQHF. The CDR3 DNA is TGCGCCAGCAGCCAAGAACCTCAGGTTCCCTCCCGGTTTCAGCCCCAGCATTTT.

The rearrangement joins TRBV5-1 to TRBJ2-7; unclear D gene. From germline, CDR1 is SGHRS and CDR2 YFSETQ. The CDR3 covers 13 residues. V lost 0 bases and J 1 base, leaving 5 bases between the germline ends. The DNA for the CDR3 is TGCGCCAGCAGCTTGGCCCATTCCTACGAGCAGTACTTC. Protein product: CASSLAHSYEQYF.

This clone was recorded only once. The chain carries TRBV5-8 and TRBJ1-1; 7 bases are shared with TRBD1. There are 14 residues in the CDR3. The trim removed 5 bases at V and 5 bases at J, leaving 9 bases unmatched. CDR1 and CDR2 (germline): SGHTS, YDEGEE. The CDR3 nucleotides are TGTGCCAGCAGTGGTACAGGGGTCCGAACTGAAGCTTTCTTT. As protein: CASSGTGVRTEAFF.

The rearrangement joins TRBV7-9 to TRBJ2-2, with 7 bases that match TRBD2. Germline V gene data show CDR1 as SEHNR and CDR2 as FQNEAQ (reference sequence). Germline trimming cut 3 bases from V and 6 bases from J; bases unmatched to any gene: 4. The CDR3 contains 14 residues. The CDR3 DNA follows: TGTGCCAGCAGCTTCCCCCTAGCGGCCGGGGAGCTGTTTTTT. The encoded protein is CASSFPLAAGELFF.

The CDR3 loop reads CASSKFAGSSYEQYF. The CDR3 region has the DNA TGTGCCAGCAGCAAATTTGCAGGGAGCTCCTACGAGCAGTACTTC. This sequence joins TRBV6-5 and TRBJ2-5; D assignment may be TRBD1 or TRBD2 (5 bases each). The DNA end favors TRBJ2-7, so the J call may be wrong. In germline, CDR1 is MNHEY, CDR2 SVGAGI. The CDR3 contains 15 residues.

The V gene is TRBV4-2, the J gene TRBJ2-3; 9 positions match TRBD2. The CDR3 is made up of 17 amino acids. The germline V gene has CDR1 LGHNA and CDR2 YNFKEQ. V gave up 0 bases and J gave up 1 base; unmatched junction bases: 5. CDR3: CASSQEGERGGTDTQYF. The CDR3 DNA reads as TGTGCCAGCAGCCAAGAGGGGGAGCGGGGGGGCACAGATACGCAGTATTTT.

The chain links TRBV6-1 to TRBJ2-7; TRBD1 matches 7 bases. Germline CDR1 MNHNS, CDR2 SASEGT. CDR3 length: 13 residues. Unmatched junction bases numbered 3, after V lost 3 bases and J lost 4 bases. The CDR3 DNA is TGTGCCAGCAGTGATGTGGACAGGTACGAGCAGTACTTC. Amino acids: CASSDVDRYEQYF.

The J gene is TRBJ2-2, the V gene TRBV27, with D hard to call. V was trimmed by 7 bases and J by 2 bases, leaving 20 bases between them. CDR3 length: 17 amino acids. The germline gives CDR1 MNHEY, CDR2 SMNVEV (reference sequence). CDR3 DNA sequence: TGTGCCAGCATTTTGACGGGCAGGAGAACCAACACCGGGGAGCTGTTTTTT. Its translation is CASILTGRRTNTGELFF.

The gene calls are TRBV5-4 and TRBJ1-1; D is possibly TRBD1 (5 bases). Germline V CDR1 and CDR2: SGHNT, YYREEE (reference sequence). Trimming shortened V by 4 bases and J by 2 bases, and 15 bases separated the two germline ends. The CDR3 consists of 15 residues. CDR3 in amino acids: CASSRPGLPNTEAFF. The CDR3 coding sequence is TGTGCCAGCAGCCGTCCGGGACTGCCAAACACTGAAGCTTTCTTT.

The rearrangement joins TRBV9 to TRBJ1-2, with 9 positions matching TRBD1. Germline CDR1 SGDLS, CDR2 YYNGEE. There are 15 residues in the CDR3. The V segment lost 3 bases and the J segment 8 bases; nucleotides outside the gene matches: 11. The CDR3 nucleotides are TGTGCCAGCAGCGCTAACAGGGGGCGGGGTTGGGGCTACACCTTC. Translation: CASSANRGRGWGYTF. Together with reference TRBV9 and TRBJ1-2, the CDR3 gives the full variable domain: DSGVTQTPKHLITATGQRVTLRCSPRSGDLSVYWYQQSLDQGLQFLIQYYNGEERAKGNILERFSAQQFPDLHSELNLSSLELGDSALYFCASSANRGRGWGYTFGSGTRLTVV.

The V gene is TRBV9, the J gene TRBJ2-1; no firm D call. The CDR3 spans 13 residues. Trimming stripped 3 bases from V and 3 bases from J, with 7 bases between. The germline V gene has CDR1 SGDLS and CDR2 YYNGEE. The DNA for the CDR3 is TGTGCCAGCAGCGGGGCGAACTACAATGAGCAGTTCTTC. The encoded protein is CASSGANYNEQFF.

The chain couples TRBV7-8 to TRBJ2-1; unclear D gene. Trimming left V 1 base short and J 8 bases short, with 15 bases between. Germline CDR1 reads SGHVS; CDR2 reads FQNEAQ. CDR3 length equals 15 residues. The chain's CDR3 is CASSLVTPHRDEQFF. The DNA of the CDR3 is TGTGCCAGCAGCTTAGTGACTCCCCATAGAGATGAGCAGTTCTTC.

The chain employs TRBV7-9 and TRBJ1-5, with D tentatively TRBD1 (6 bases). The CDR3 sequence is 16 residues long. The germline V gene encodes CDR1 SEHNR and CDR2 FQNEAQ (reference sequence). The V and J ends lost 5 bases and 1 base respectively, with 15 bases between them. CDR3 protein: CASSAPGAVSNQPQHF. For the CDR3, the DNA is TGTGCCAGCAGCGCACCGGGGGCGGTAAGCAATCAGCCCCAGCATTTT.